This note documents a single TCR beta chain sequence. The sample is drawn from a study of T cell changes during pregnancy in multiple sclerosis. CDR1 is SGHDT and CDR2 is YYEEEE in the germline V gene. The CDR3 has 15 amino acids. The ends were cut back, 4 bases at V and 4 bases at J, with 14 bases in the middle. Profiled with immunoSEQ multiplex PCR; TCRdb holds only in-frame clones, not every one. The sample contains 50,000 to 60,000 clones, 91% of which appear only once. This sequence was found in a female donor with multiple sclerosis, enrolled in a pregnancy study. This sequence joins TRBV5-6 and TRBJ1-4; D perhaps matches TRBD1 (6 bases). The sample was CD4+ T cells from peripheral blood mononuclear cells, taken in the first trimester of pregnancy. The CDR3 sequence: CASSTRQAVNEKLFF. Written as DNA, the CDR3 is TGTGCCAGCAGCACCCGACAGGCTGTTAATGAAAAACTGTTTTTT.